The T cell receptor (beta chain) described here comes from a study of shared clonotypes between healthy human individuals. Notes on the study in general: Among four donors, 4.5% to 5.5% of naive CD4 clonotypes were found in common.

With regard to this clone: What it binds is unknown.

The CDR3 is made up of 15 amino acids. The V segment lost 3 bases and the J segment 3 bases; nucleotides outside the gene matches: 5. CDR1 and CDR2 (germline): MNHEY, SMNVEV (reference sequence). Here immunoSEQ multiplex PCR was the method, and the copy in TCRdb shows in-frame clones only, minus some. The sample holds around 1,900,000 clones; 93% are singletons and the top ten take under 2%. Positively selected for CCR7, the CD45RO-negative cells used as naive CD8 cells excluded terminally differentiated effector memory CD45RA+ cells. The sequenced sample was naive CD8+ T cells from PBMCs. This sequence joins TRBV27 and TRBJ2-7, with TRBD1 identical over 10 bases. The origin of this receptor is a young man in good health. Some clones in this sample may be carry-over from other donors' samples. The DNA of the CDR3 is TGTGCCAGCAGTTTGTACCGGACAGGGGGCTACGAGCAGTACTTC. Translated, it gives CASSLYRTGGYEQYF.